This entry lists 21 T cell receptor beta chains sequenced from one sample in a study of blood T cell repertoires in COVID-19 (dated by TCRdb to the early 2020s). The library was produced with the immunoSEQ multiplex PCR assay. TCRdb took over this immuneACCESS table, retaining in-frame rearrangements with V and J assigned. Such tables are incomplete; in checked studies, under half of the missing clones stem from an unresolved V gene, and the remainder is unexplained. The sample table shows some 50,000 clones, and 80% to 90% are seen once. The ten largest clones capture about 15% of the sample. Sequencing was performed on peripheral blood. The receptors shown here come from a human donor in a cohort sampled during active COVID-19.

This clone has only one observation. The rearrangement links TRBV7-3 to TRBJ1-1, with 11 bases that match TRBD1. CDR3 length equals 17 residues. Germline-derived CDR1 and CDR2 are SGHTA and FQGTGA. The V gene end was trimmed by 2 bases and the J gene end by 5 bases; junction bases not matched to a gene: 10. CDR3: CASSLLAPGQGETEAFF. In DNA, the CDR3 is TGTGCCAGCAGCTTACTAGCCCCGGGACAGGGGGAGACTGAAGCTTTCTTT.

This clone was detected only a few times. V and J are TRBV7-7 and TRBJ2-5, with 8 bases aligning to TRBD2. CDR1 and CDR2 from the germline V gene are SSHAT and FNYEAQ (reference sequence). Germline trimming cut 3 bases from V and 4 bases from J; bases unmatched to any gene: 7. The CDR3 length is 15 residues. The CDR3: CASSLSGGRGETQYF. CDR3 bases: TGTGCCAGCAGCTTGAGCGGGGGCAGGGGAGAGACCCAGTACTTC.

The genes are TRBV2 and TRBJ2-7; tentative D call: TRBD1 (6 bases). Per germline, CDR1 SNHLY and CDR2 FYNNEI. The V end lost 3 bases, the J end lost 3 bases, and 9 bases lay between the germline ends. CDR3 length: 13 residues. The CDR3 here is CASSEGAIYEQYF. CDR3 bases: TGTGCCAGCAGTGAGGGGGCGATCTACGAGCAGTACTTC.

The chain links TRBV15 to TRBJ1-6, with 8 bases matching TRBD1. Germline V lookup: CDR1 LNHNV, CDR2 YYDKDF (reference sequence). CDR3 size: 18 residues. V lost 0 bases, J lost 0 bases, and 4 bases stayed unmatched. Here the CDR3 reads CATSRELTGGSYNSPLHF. CDR3 DNA: TGTGCCACCAGCAGAGAACTAACAGGGGGCTCCTATAATTCACCCCTCCACTTT.

The rearrangement uses TRBV27 and TRBJ1-1; no definite D call. Germline CDR1 and CDR2: MNHEY and SMNVEV (reference sequence). CDR3 length: 13 amino acids. The V gene lost 2 bases and the J gene lost 6 bases, with 10 bases spanning the gap. CDR3 loop: CASSLGESSEAFF. For the CDR3, the DNA is TGTGCCAGCAGTTTAGGGGAGTCCTCTGAAGCTTTCTTT.

The chain couples TRBV9 to TRBJ1-1; D possibly corresponds to TRBD1 (5 bases). This CDR3 region has 14 residues. Germline loops: CDR1 SGDLS, CDR2 YYNGEE. V was pared by 3 bases and J by 1 base, with 10 bases between. The CDR3 nucleotides are TGTGCCAGCAGCGGAATAACAGGGAACACTGAAGCTTTCTTT. Residues: CASSGITGNTEAFF.

The chain recombines TRBV6-4 with TRBJ2-1; 9 bases map to TRBD2. V gave up 3 bases and J gave up 7 bases; unmatched junction bases: 4. Germline loops: CDR1 MRHNA, CDR2 SNTAGT. The CDR3 consists of 14 residues. As DNA, the CDR3 is TGTGCCAGCAGTGATGGTAGCGGGGGTAATGAGCAGTTCTTC. It specifies CASSDGSGGNEQFF.

The chain recombines TRBV4-1 with TRBJ1-5, with TRBD1 matching 7 bases. V was clipped by 8 bases and J by 0 bases; unmatched bases: 7. Germline lookup yields CDR1 MGHRA and CDR2 YSYEKL. The CDR3 sequence is 15 residues long. CDR3 nucleotides: TGCGCCAGCTCCAGGGGGGAAGGTAGCAATCAGCCCCAGCATTTT. Protein product: CASSRGEGSNQPQHF.

This chain uses TRBV5-6 with TRBJ1-5; D unresolved. Trimming cost V 0 bases and J 2 bases, with 3 bases left between them. The CDR3 is 13 amino acids. The germline V gene has CDR1 SGHDT and CDR2 YYEEEE. CDR3 bases: TGTGCCAGCAGCTTGGTAGGCAATCAGCCCCAGCATTTT. Its protein product is CASSLVGNQPQHF.

This clone was seen only a few times. The rearrangement uses TRBV7-8 and TRBJ2-7, with 7 bases identical to TRBD2. Germline V CDR1 and CDR2: SGHVS, FQNEAQ. CDR3 length: 15 amino acids. After removal of 1 base from V and 2 bases from J, the junction contained 5 bases not matched to a gene. For the CDR3, the DNA is TGTGCCAGCAGCTTAGTAGCGGGCGCTCCCTACGAGCAGTACTTC. This encodes CASSLVAGAPYEQYF. The full variable domain, its missing parts supplied by reference TRBV7-8 and TRBJ2-7, is GAGVSQSPRYKVAKRGQDVALRCDPISGHVSLFWYQQALGQGPEFLTYFQNEAQLDKSGLPSDRFFAERPEGSVSTLKIQRTQQEDSAVYLCASSLVAGAPYEQYFGPGTRLTVT.

The V call is TRBV10-2, the J call TRBJ2-7; D perhaps matches TRBD2 (6 bases). The CDR3 is 14 residues long. V was trimmed by 6 bases and J by 6 bases, leaving 18 bases between them. CDR1 and CDR2 from the germline V gene are WSHSY and SAAADI. DNA for the CDR3: TGCGCCAGCAGCCTCCGGCCGGGGAGGTTCGAGCAGTACTTC. It codes for CASSLRPGRFEQYF.

This rearrangement joins TRBV28 to TRBJ1-4, with TRBD1 matching over 7 bases. The V gene end was trimmed by 7 bases and the J gene end by 5 bases; junction bases not matched to a gene: 7. This CDR3 spans 14 amino acids. Germline V lookup: CDR1 MDHEN, CDR2 SYDVKM. CDR3 sequence (DNA): TGTGCCAGCACTTACCTGGACAGGAATGAAAAACTGTTTTTT. It encodes CASTYLDRNEKLFF.

The chain joins TRBV5-4 to TRBJ2-5; possible D gene TRBD1, 5 bases. This CDR3 is built from 13 residues. V dropped 1 base and J dropped 5 bases, with 9 bases sitting between them. Looked up from germline, CDR1 is SGHNT and CDR2 is YYREEE (reference sequence). This CDR3 reads CASSLRGGETQYF. The CDR3 nucleotides read TGTGCCAGCAGCTTGAGGGGTGGGGAGACCCAGTACTTC.

This clone showed up just a few times. The chain combines TRBV6-1 with TRBJ2-1; TRBD2 might be the D (5 bases). V was pared by 1 base and J by 4 bases, with 11 bases between. The CDR3 is 15 residues long. Germline-derived CDR1 and CDR2 are MNHNS and SASEGT. CDR3 sequence: CASSEGTFDYNEQFF. The CDR3 DNA is TGTGCCAGCAGTGAAGGGACTTTTGATTACAATGAGCAGTTCTTC.

The gene calls are TRBV5-4 and TRBJ2-5; 7 positions agree with TRBD1. The CDR3 spans 15 residues. V was pared by 0 bases and J by 4 bases, with 6 bases of the junction left unmatched. CDR1 and CDR2 from the germline V gene are SGHNT and YYREEE (reference sequence). CDR3 in amino acids: CASSLAGRGLETQYF. The CDR3 nucleotides read TGTGCCAGCAGCTTGGCCGGCAGGGGGTTAGAGACCCAGTACTTC.

This chain links TRBV27 with TRBJ1-1, with D possibly TRBD1 on 5 matching bases. The germline V and J ends were trimmed by 6 bases and 1 base, with 15 bases remaining between them. This CDR3 comprises 15 residues. CDR1 is MNHEY, CDR2 SMNVEV, per germline (reference sequence). The CDR3 nucleotides read TGTGCCAGCAGCCGCACACAGGCCACGAACACTGAAGCTTTCTTT. Its protein is CASSRTQATNTEAFF.

The CDR3 nucleotides are TGTGCCAGCAGCTTGCCGGGACAGGGCTACGAGCAGTACTTC. Translation gives CASSLPGQGYEQYF. This chain joins TRBV7-9 and TRBJ2-7; 9 bases align to TRBD1. Looked up from germline, CDR1 is SEHNR and CDR2 is FQNEAQ (reference sequence). V gave up 3 bases and J gave up 3 bases; unmatched junction bases: 3. This CDR3 is built from 14 residues.

This sequence joins TRBV5-4 and TRBJ1-1; TRBD1 matches at 7 bases. The trim removed 4 bases at V and 9 bases at J, leaving 12 bases unmatched. Germline lookup yields CDR1 SGHNT and CDR2 YYREEE (reference sequence). The CDR3 runs 14 residues. DNA for the CDR3: TGTGCCAGCAGCAGCTTTGGGACAGTTTTTAAAGCTTTCTTT. This encodes CASSSFGTVFKAFF. Looking up the rest from reference TRBV5-4 and TRBJ1-1 gives the full variable domain: ETGVTQSPTHLIKTRGQQVTLRCSSQSGHNTVSWYQQALGQGPQFIFQYYREEENGRGNFPPRFSGLQFPNYSSELNVNALELDDSALYLCASSSFGTVFKAFFGQGTRLTVV.

The CDR3 is CASSGPGTTLNTEAFF. The CDR3 region has the DNA TGTGCCAGCAGTGGCCCCGGGACAACTCTTAACACTGAAGCTTTCTTT. V is TRBV6-1 and J is TRBJ1-1; maybe TRBD1 (6 bases). Deletions cut 4 bases from V and 2 bases from J, with 17 bases between. This CDR3 has 16 residues. Germline-derived CDR1 and CDR2 are MNHNS and SASEGT.

The CDR3 region is CAISDNGNTEAFF. CDR3 in DNA: TGTGCCATCAGTGATAACGGGAACACTGAAGCTTTCTTT. This chain joins TRBV10-3 and TRBJ1-1, with D unclear. Germline V CDR1 and CDR2: ENHRY, SYGVKD. The CDR3 covers 13 residues. V was shortened by 3 bases and J by 1 base, with 6 bases between the two germline ends.

The CDR3 loop reads CATSRTVVGKGSPLHF. The CDR3 DNA reads TGTGCCACCAGCCGGACCGTAGTGGGGAAGGGGTCACCCCTCCACTTT. J is TRBJ1-6 and V is TRBV15, with D perhaps TRBD1 (5 bases). Trimming pared 5 bases from V and 10 bases from J, leaving 21 bases between. Germline loops: CDR1 LNHNV, CDR2 YYDKDF (reference sequence). This CDR3 is built from 16 residues. Combining the CDR3 with reference TRBV15 and TRBJ1-6 gives the whole variable domain DAMVIQNPRYQVTQFGKPVTLSCSQTLNHNVMYWYQQKSSQAPKLLFHYYDKDFNNEADTPDNFQSRRPNTSFCFLDIRSPGLGDTAMYLCATSRTVVGKGSPLHFGNGTRLTVT.